What follows is one T cell receptor beta chain and its context. Its antigen is as yet unknown. This sample is part of a study of cytomegalovirus exposure and HLA in healthy donors. Findings and limits, study-wide: A later analysis showed that HLA-associated TCR beta chains had undergone more clonal expansion than equally common others.

The PCR employed 60 Vbeta primers together with 13 Jbeta primers. As processed by the authors: Later, 80 million or so unique TCR beta chains were counted in an analysis, and roughly 11 million of them were shared. The method was immunoSEQ multiplex PCR; TCRdb's version includes in-frame clones alone and lacks a portion of them. V and J calls and clone size are copied from that table; D and trimming were computed from the DNA. The top ten clones hold approximately 14% of a sample with some 150,000 clones, approximately 70% of them seen once. In germline, CDR1 is MNHEY, CDR2 SVGAGI. The junction had 13 bases not matched to a gene; V was cut back by 5 bases and J by 5 bases. The CDR3 length is 16 residues.

Sequenced: PBMCs. The rearrangement links TRBV6-5 to TRBJ2-5; 8 positions agree with TRBD2. The clonotype originates from a human donor in good health. The DNA for the CDR3 is TGTGCCAGCAGTCACTTAGCGGGACGCTTGTCGGAGACCCAGTACTTC. Translating gives CASSHLAGRLSETQYF.